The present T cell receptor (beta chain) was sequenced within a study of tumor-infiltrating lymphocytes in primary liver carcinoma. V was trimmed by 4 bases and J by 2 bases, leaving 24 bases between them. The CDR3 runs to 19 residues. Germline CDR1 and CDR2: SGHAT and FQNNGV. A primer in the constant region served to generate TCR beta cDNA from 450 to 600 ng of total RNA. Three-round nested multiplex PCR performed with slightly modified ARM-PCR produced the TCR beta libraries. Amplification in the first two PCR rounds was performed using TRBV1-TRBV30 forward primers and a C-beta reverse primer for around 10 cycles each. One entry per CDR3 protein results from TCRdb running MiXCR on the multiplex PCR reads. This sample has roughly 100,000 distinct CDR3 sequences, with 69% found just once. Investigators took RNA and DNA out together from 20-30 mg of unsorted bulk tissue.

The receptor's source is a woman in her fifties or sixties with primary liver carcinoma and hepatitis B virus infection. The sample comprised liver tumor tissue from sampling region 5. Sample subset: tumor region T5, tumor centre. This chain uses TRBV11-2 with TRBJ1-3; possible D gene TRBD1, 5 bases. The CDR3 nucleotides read TGTGCCAGCAGCTCACGCCCGGATAGGGGTGCGTACCCTGGAAACACCATATATTTT. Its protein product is CASSSRPDRGAYPGNTIYF. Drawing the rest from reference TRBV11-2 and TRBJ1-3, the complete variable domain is EAGVAQSPRYKIIEKRQSVAFWCNPISGHATLYWYQQILGQGPKLLIQFQNNGVVDDSQLPKDRFSAERLKGVDSTLKIQPAKLEDSAVYLCASSSRPDRGAYPGNTIYFGEGSWLTVV.